Presented here are 13 T cell receptor beta chains from one specimen sequenced in a study of PD-1 blockade in mismatch repair-deficient tumors. Assay: immunoSEQ multiplex PCR; the TCRdb copy retains only in-frame clones and omits some. Here the sample spans over 30,000 clones, around 80% being singletons. Sequenced here: PBMCs, sampled less than 7 weeks after starting pembrolizumab. These receptors were taken from an adult with mismatch repair-deficient cancer.

The rearrangement joins TRBV6-5 to TRBJ1-1; 10 bases line up with TRBD1. Germline V gene lookup returns CDR1 MNHEY and CDR2 SVGAGI. This CDR3 is 15 amino acids long. J was trimmed by 11 bases and V by 0 bases; bases with no gene match: 9. The chain's CDR3 is CASSYSGTGEGVAFF. The CDR3 DNA sequence: TGTGCCAGCAGTTACTCCGGGACAGGGGAAGGTGTGGCTTTCTTT.

As DNA, the CDR3 is TGCGCCAGCAGTCCCGACCTCAGGGGTCTGGTCACTGAAGCTTTCTTT. Translated, it gives CASSPDLRGLVTEAFF. This chain joins TRBV5-1 and TRBJ1-1, with TRBD1 as a possible D gene (6 bases). The germline V and J ends were trimmed by 5 bases and 4 bases, with 21 bases remaining between them. The CDR3 consists of 16 residues. Germline lookup yields CDR1 SGHRS and CDR2 YFSETQ.

The J gene is TRBJ2-3, the V gene TRBV27; 9 positions agree with TRBD2. Germline V gene lookup returns CDR1 MNHEY and CDR2 SMNVEV (reference sequence). After removal of 0 bases from V and 0 bases from J, the junction contained 4 bases not matched to a gene. The CDR3 loop spans 17 amino acids. The CDR3 coding sequence is TGTGCCAGCAGTTTATCTGCTAGCGGGGTAAGCACAGATACGCAGTATTTT. Protein product: CASSLSASGVSTDTQYF.

This sequence joins TRBV10-3 and TRBJ2-7, with TRBD2 matching over 13 bases. With 7 bases clipped from V and 0 bases from J, the junction kept 6 bases outside the gene matches. This CDR3 has 16 residues. Germline lookup yields CDR1 ENHRY and CDR2 SYGVKD. The CDR3 DNA reads as TGTGCCATCAAGGGACTAGCGGGATCTCACTCCTACGAGCAGTACTTC. Its translation is CAIKGLAGSHSYEQYF.

The chain's CDR3 is CASSNSRQTPNTEAFF. The CDR3 region has the DNA TGTGCCAGCAGCAATTCCCGACAGACACCGAACACTGAAGCTTTCTTT. The genes are TRBV21-1 and TRBJ1-1; the table calls TRBD1, which could not be checked here. TRBV21-1 is tagged as a pseudogene. This CDR3 has 16 amino acids.

The chain recombines TRBV9 with TRBJ2-1; 7 positions agree with TRBD2. J gave up 5 bases and V 0 bases, and 8 bases lay outside the gene matches. This CDR3 comprises 16 residues. Looked up from germline, CDR1 is SGDLS and CDR2 is YYNGEE. The CDR3 bases are TGTGCCAGCAGCGTAGCCGCCTTTACTAGCGACAATGAGCAGTTCTTC. Translating it yields CASSVAAFTSDNEQFF.

In nucleotides, the CDR3 is TGTGCCAGCAGTTCCCCGAGGACAAGGGAGACCCAGTACTTC. Its translation is CASSSPRTRETQYF. The rearrangement uses TRBV27 and TRBJ2-5, with D possibly being TRBD1 (5 bases). Germline V gene data show CDR1 as MNHEY and CDR2 as SMNVEV (reference sequence). Trimming took off 4 bases at V and 5 bases at J, with 14 bases between the two ends. This CDR3 region has 14 residues.

The rearrangement joins TRBV2 to TRBJ1-5; 8 bases align to TRBD1. The V gene end was trimmed by 3 bases and the J gene end by 9 bases; junction bases not matched to a gene: 10. This CDR3 has 15 amino acids. Germline V gives CDR1 SNHLY, CDR2 FYNNEI. The CDR3 bases are TGTGCCAGCAGTGACGGACAGGGCCCAAGTCGGCCCCAGCATTTT. As protein: CASSDGQGPSRPQHF.

The chain employs TRBV5-1 and TRBJ2-1, with TRBD1 matching 12 bases. The CDR3 has 15 amino acids. Trimming at V came to 1 base and at J to 9 bases, leaving 5 bases not matched to a gene. CDR1 and CDR2 (germline): SGHRS, YFSETQ. CDR3 DNA: TGCGCCAGCAGCTTGTTGGGACAGGGGGCGGTTGAGCAGTTCTTC. Protein: CASSLLGQGAVEQFF.

This CDR3 reads CASSYSPSGAPYEQYF. As DNA, the CDR3 is TGTGCCAGCAGTTACTCACCGAGCGGGGCGCCCTACGAGCAGTACTTC. V gene TRBV6-5 combines with J gene TRBJ2-7; 7 nucleotides agree with TRBD2. Trimming at V came to 0 bases and at J to 2 bases, leaving 7 bases not matched to a gene. The length of the CDR3 is 16 residues. Germline CDR1 is MNHEY and CDR2 is SVGAGI.

This chain joins TRBV19 and TRBJ1-2; 7 bases are shared with TRBD1. Losses at the gene ends were 6 bases for V and 4 bases for J; bases not matched to a gene: 8. The CDR3 consists of 14 residues. Germline V gene lookup returns CDR1 LNHDA and CDR2 SQIVND (reference sequence). The CDR3: CASSLTGDTYGYTF. CDR3 DNA: TGTGCCAGTAGCCTAACAGGGGATACCTATGGCTACACCTTC.

The chain has TRBV19 and TRBJ1-6; 7 nucleotides agree with TRBD1. CDR1 is LNHDA and CDR2 is SQIVND in the germline V gene (reference sequence). This CDR3 spans 16 amino acids. Unmatched junction bases numbered 6, after V lost 3 bases and J lost 4 bases. The CDR3 DNA reads TGTGCCAGTAGTATGTACGACAGGGCTTATAATTCACCCCTCCACTTT. Translating it yields CASSMYDRAYNSPLHF.

The gene calls are TRBV9 and TRBJ2-1; 13 positions agree with TRBD2. Trimming took 3 bases from V and 0 from J; bases not matched to a gene: 3. This CDR3 has 17 amino acids. CDR1 and CDR2 (germline): SGDLS, YYNGEE. CDR3 loop: CASSDRTSGSSYNEQFF. The CDR3 region has the DNA TGTGCCAGCAGCGACCGGACTAGCGGGAGCTCCTACAATGAGCAGTTCTTC. Full variable domain (missing parts from reference TRBV9 and TRBJ2-1): DSGVTQTPKHLITATGQRVTLRCSPRSGDLSVYWYQQSLDQGLQFLIQYYNGEERAKGNILERFSAQQFPDLHSELNLSSLELGDSALYFCASSDRTSGSSYNEQFFGPGTRLTVL.